This T cell receptor (beta chain) comes out of a study of Graves' ophthalmopathy and Graves' hyperthyroidism (dated by TCRdb to between 2017 and 2018). For context, the study as a whole: Peripheral blood was collected at initial diagnosis, before any treatment. To tell Graves' ophthalmopathy apart from Graves' hyperthyroidism, and to predict which patients would progress to ophthalmopathy, the study relied on TCR beta repertoire signatures. In total, 135 blood samples were TCR-sequenced: fewer than 50 ophthalmopathy, around 75 hyperthyroidism and about 17 hyperthyroidism-to-ophthalmopathy patients. To explore V-J signatures that separate ophthalmopathy from hyperthyroidism, a discovery set of approximately 100 patients was enrolled, consisting of approximately 45 with ophthalmopathy and around 57 with stable hyperthyroidism. An independent validation cohort comprised 18 hyperthyroidism patients and 15 to 17 patients who later progressed from hyperthyroidism to ophthalmopathy. In over five hyperthyroidism patients, the T-cell repertoires found in thyroid tissue were compared with those found in blood. After sampling, hyperthyroidism patients received methimazole starting at 30 mg daily, and ophthalmopathy patients received high-dose intravenous methylprednisolone.

Results and caveats for the whole study, not just this receptor: Most of the expanded thyroid clonotypes with a frequency above 0.001 were also detected in blood, and it was suggested that the thyroid immune response may be reflected by blood repertoires. In validation, the model predicted ophthalmopathy progression with more than 70% sensitivity and approximately 78% specificity; roughly 12 predicted patients were CT-confirmed with GO in a median of around 6 months. In cross-validation, the 13-signature model distinguished ophthalmopathy from stable hyperthyroidism with 85% to 90% sensitivity and about 81% specificity, and in the test set the corresponding values were about 80% and 75%. No statistical method was used to set the sample size in advance, and the investigators knew which group each participant was assigned to.

Ophthalmopathy patients had moderately to severely active disease, Clinical Activity Score of at least 3, NOSPECS grade of at least 4, and disease duration under 3 months. Patients with other autoimmune diseases, uncontrolled infections, pregnancy or lactation were excluded. Clinical symptoms, serum thyroxine, TRAb, thyroid ultrasound and orbital computed tomography formed the basis of the diagnosis. Using Ficoll-Paque density gradient centrifugation, PBMCs were isolated from 10 ml of fresh peripheral blood. Total RNA was extracted using Trizol reagent, and RNA quality was checked on an Agilent 2100 Bioanalyzer. In the germline V gene, CDR1 corresponds to WSHSY and CDR2 to SAAADI. V was cut back by 0 bases and J by 4 bases, leaving a gap of 12 bases between them. From the cysteine through the phenylalanine, the CDR3 covers 15 amino acids. Only CDR3 DNA remains: 45 bases, in frame from the first base.

There are a few counts of this clonotype. It has no known antigen specificity. The record has no base qualities; no much larger clone is one base away. For repertoire sequencing, the TCR beta CDR3 regions were amplified from RNA transcripts. A first-round RT-PCR used HTBI primers with the Qiagen OneStep RT-PCR kit, followed by a second-round multiplex PCR, size selection and purification. Libraries were sequenced paired-end with 100 bp reads on an Illumina HiSeq2000. The study's own analysis went as follows. SOAPnuke was used to process the reads, throwing out any read that had adapters, had uncalled bases, had a mean Phred below 15, or lacked an exact constant-primer or identifier match. High-quality paired reads were merged with COPE v1.2.5. Unique nucleotide sequences were defined as clonotypes and aligned to IMGT TRB V, D and J references using MiTCR v1.1. The analysis was limited to V-J combinations with a frequency above 0.0001, which together covered roughly 99% of the repertoires. A TCR clonal expansion and chaos score per V-J combination was defined as the ratio of F50 clonal expansion to chaos observed in the TCRdist matrix. Welch's t-statistics and random forest were used to reduce the features to about 14 V-J combinations, which were then used as input to a naive Bayes classifier. The Morisita-Horn index was used to measure how similar the thyroid and blood repertoires were. TCRdb took the public reads, trimmed them with fastp at Q25, ran MiXCR for clone calling and kept in-frame beta chains. When rows share a CDR3 protein, they turn into one entry using the most common DNA and genes. The V and J calls and clone size are TCRdb's, not the authors'. The sample contains over 650,000 distinct CDR3 sequences, roughly 39% of them found a single time. The top ten constitute more than 3% of the sample.

Rearrangement joined TRBV10-2 to TRBJ1-2; 6 matching bases give a weak D call of TRBD1. The TCR was taken from an adult man with Graves' ophthalmopathy. The sequencing sample was made of peripheral blood. The CDR3 amino acid sequence is: CASSESEDRPYGYTF. The DNA is TGCGCCAGCAGTGAGTCTGAGGACAGACCCTATGGCTACACCTTC.